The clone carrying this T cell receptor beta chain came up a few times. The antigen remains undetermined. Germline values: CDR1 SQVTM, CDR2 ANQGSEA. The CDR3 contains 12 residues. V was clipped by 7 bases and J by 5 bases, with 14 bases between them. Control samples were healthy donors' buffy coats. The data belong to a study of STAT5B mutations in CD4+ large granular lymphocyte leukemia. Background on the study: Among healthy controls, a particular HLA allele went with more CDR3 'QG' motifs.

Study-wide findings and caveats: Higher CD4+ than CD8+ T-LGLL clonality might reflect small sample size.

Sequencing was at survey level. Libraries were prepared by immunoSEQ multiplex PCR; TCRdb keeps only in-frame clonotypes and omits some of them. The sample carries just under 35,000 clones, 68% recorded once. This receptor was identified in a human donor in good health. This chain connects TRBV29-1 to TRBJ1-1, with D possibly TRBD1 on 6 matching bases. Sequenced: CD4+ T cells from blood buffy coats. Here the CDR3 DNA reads TGCAGCGGACAGGCGACGGGGACTGAAGCTTTCTTT. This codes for CSGQATGTEAFF.